The source of this T cell receptor (beta chain) is a study of cytomegalovirus exposure and HLA in healthy donors. Germline trimming cut 5 bases from V and 5 bases from J; bases unmatched to any gene: 11. The CDR3 runs to 15 residues. The V gene's germline CDR1 is SGHTA and CDR2 FQGNSA. Repertoires were generated with immunoSEQ multiplex PCR, while TCRdb's copy carries only in-frame clones and drops some. The table has 95,000 to 150,000 clones, around nine tenths seen once. Input material: PBMCs. This receptor was identified in a woman younger than 30 in good health and CMV-seronegative. The chain uses TRBV7-2 and TRBJ2-7; TRBD2 matches 8 bases. The CDR3 DNA sequence: TGTGCCAGCAGCCTCCGCAGCGGGAGTATCGACGAGCAGTACTTC. Encoded protein: CASSLRSGSIDEQYF.